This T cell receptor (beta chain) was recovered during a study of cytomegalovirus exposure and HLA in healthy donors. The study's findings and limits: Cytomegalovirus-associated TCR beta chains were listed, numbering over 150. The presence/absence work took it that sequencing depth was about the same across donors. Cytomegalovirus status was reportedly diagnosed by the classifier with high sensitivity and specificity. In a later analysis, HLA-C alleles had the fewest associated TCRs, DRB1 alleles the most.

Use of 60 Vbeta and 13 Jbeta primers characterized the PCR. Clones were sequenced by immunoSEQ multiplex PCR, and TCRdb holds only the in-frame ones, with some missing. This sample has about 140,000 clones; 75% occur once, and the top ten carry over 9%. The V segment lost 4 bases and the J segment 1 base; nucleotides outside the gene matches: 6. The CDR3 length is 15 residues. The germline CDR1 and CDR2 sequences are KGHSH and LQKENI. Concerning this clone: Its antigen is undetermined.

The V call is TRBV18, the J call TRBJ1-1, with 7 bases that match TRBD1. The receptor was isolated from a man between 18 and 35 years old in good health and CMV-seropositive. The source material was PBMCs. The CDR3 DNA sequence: TGTGCCAGCTCACTCCAACAGGGGCCGAACACTGAAGCTTTCTTT. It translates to CASSLQQGPNTEAFF.